A single sample gave rise to the 14 T cell receptor beta chains below, sequenced in a study of cytomegalovirus exposure and HLA in healthy donors. The PCR was carried out with 60 Vbeta primers and 13 Jbeta primers. The protocol was immunoSEQ multiplex PCR, while the TCRdb copy is restricted to in-frame clones and leaves out a portion. The repertoire holds 98,000 or so clones, about 76% seen once, with more than 7% in the top ten. Sequences were obtained from PBMCs. Source of these receptors: a human donor in good health.

The chain employs TRBV6-5 and TRBJ2-3, with 9 bases aligning to TRBD2. The CDR3 totals 15 residues. Trimming at V came to 6 bases and at J to 11 bases, leaving 15 bases not matched to a gene. Germline V CDR1 and CDR2: MNHEY, SVGAGI. The CDR3 loop is CASRPRLADTLRQYF. CDR3 nucleotides: TGTGCCAGCAGACCGCGACTAGCGGACACCTTACGGCAGTATTTT.

The chain carries TRBV7-7 and TRBJ2-2; D is perhaps TRBD2 (7 bases). Germline assignment: CDR1 SSHAT and CDR2 FNYEAQ (reference sequence). The CDR3 sequence is 14 residues long. Trimming cost V 5 bases and J 3 bases, with 10 bases left between them. As DNA, the CDR3 is TGTGCCAGCAGCCTAGGGGGGGACACCGGGGAGCTGTTTTTT. Its protein product is CASSLGGDTGELFF.

The rearrangement links TRBV15 to TRBJ1-3, with D possibly being TRBD1 (5 bases). CDR3 length: 16 residues. V shed 1 base and J shed 7 bases, with 17 bases lying between them. Germline V gene lookup returns CDR1 LNHNV and CDR2 YYDKDF (reference sequence). The CDR3, as DNA: TGTGCCACCAGCAGAGGGATCCAGGGCCATTACAACACCATATATTTT. Protein product: CATSRGIQGHYNTIYF.

This clone was recorded a few times. The rearrangement uses TRBV20-1 and TRBJ1-1; D is unresolved. V lost 0 bases, J lost 5 bases, and 4 bases lay in between. The CDR3 extends over 11 amino acids. CDR1 and CDR2 (germline): DFQATT, SNEGSKA (reference sequence). CDR3 coding DNA: TGCAGTGCTAGAGATGTAACTGAAGCTTTCTTT. It translates to CSARDVTEAFF.

The genes are TRBV5-1 and TRBJ2-7, with a weak D call TRBD1 (5 bases). V was trimmed by 0 bases and J by 4 bases, leaving 11 bases between them. Germline lookup yields CDR1 SGHRS and CDR2 YFSETQ. The CDR3 is 14 amino acids. CDR3 sequence: CASSLEGQNYEQYF. CDR3 nucleotide sequence: TGCGCCAGCAGCTTGGAGGGGCAGAATTACGAGCAGTACTTC.

This chain connects TRBV15 to TRBJ1-4; D ambiguous. Germline-derived CDR1 and CDR2 are LNHNV and YYDKDF (reference sequence). Deletions cut 2 bases from V and 6 bases from J, with 13 bases between. The CDR3 covers 15 residues. CDR3 coding DNA: TGTGCCACCAGCAGACCTGGCCGGAGTGATGAAAAACTGTTTTTT. This sequence encodes CATSRPGRSDEKLFF.

The J gene is TRBJ2-5, the V gene TRBV9; possibly TRBD1 for D (7 bases). Germline CDR1 and CDR2: SGDLS and YYNGEE. This CDR3 is 16 amino acids long. Trimming removed 3 bases at V and 4 bases at J, with 19 bases between. The CDR3 nucleotides read TGTGCCAGCAGCGCAGAGGAGGGGGCGCTTTCAGAGACCCAGTACTTC. This gives the protein CASSAEEGALSETQYF. The full variable domain, its missing parts supplied by reference TRBV9 and TRBJ2-5, is DSGVTQTPKHLITATGQRVTLRCSPRSGDLSVYWYQQSLDQGLQFLIQYYNGEERAKGNILERFSAQQFPDLHSELNLSSLELGDSALYFCASSAEEGALSETQYFGPGTRLLVL.

This clone was detected once. This chain links TRBV9 with TRBJ2-3; 9 nucleotides align to TRBD2. The trim removed 0 bases at V and 2 bases at J, leaving 4 bases unmatched. The CDR3 runs to 16 residues. CDR1 SGDLS and CDR2 YYNGEE come from the germline V gene. The DNA for the CDR3 is TGTGCCAGCAGCGTAGCGCTAGCGGGGAACACAGATACGCAGTATTTT. Encoded protein: CASSVALAGNTDTQYF.

The rearrangement uses TRBV2 and TRBJ1-5; possible D gene TRBD1, 6 bases. This CDR3 region has 15 residues. The V end lost 6 bases, the J end lost 8 bases, and 20 bases lay between the germline ends. CDR1 and CDR2 (germline): SNHLY, FYNNEI. CDR3 coding DNA: TGTGCCAGCAGCGAAAACCCCAGGGGCACGGAGCCCCAGCATTTT. It is translated as CASSENPRGTEPQHF.

The count of this clone is one. This chain links TRBV10-1 with TRBJ2-1; 9 bases are shared with TRBD1. Germline V gene data show CDR1 as WNHNN and CDR2 as SYGVQD (reference sequence). This CDR3 is built from 16 residues. With V trimmed by 0 bases and J by 8 bases, 8 bases remained unmatched. CDR3 amino acids: CASSESKGTGMDEQFF. The CDR3 nucleotides are TGCGCCAGCAGTGAGTCGAAAGGGACAGGGATGGATGAGCAGTTCTTC.

By share, this clone counts as medium-sized. The chain links TRBV6-6 to TRBJ2-3, with 9 positions matching TRBD2. The CDR3 contains 16 residues. The germline V gene has CDR1 MNHNY and CDR2 SVGAGI (reference sequence). V dropped 5 bases and J dropped 1; count of bases not matched to a gene: 7. In DNA form, the CDR3 reads TGTGCCAGCAGTGTCAGATTAGCGGGAGGCACAGATACGCAGTATTTT. Translation gives CASSVRLAGGTDTQYF.

This clone appeared a single time. The rearrangement joins TRBV10-2 to TRBJ1-1, with 9 bases identical to TRBD1. Trimming removed 6 bases from V and 3 bases from J; junction bases left unmatched: 8. Germline V CDR1 and CDR2: WSHSY, SAAADI. The CDR3 runs 15 residues. The CDR3 DNA sequence: TGCGCCAGCAGCCTCCCCCGGACAGGGGACACTGAAGCTTTCTTT. Protein product: CASSLPRTGDTEAFF.

The chain combines TRBV5-1 with TRBJ2-7; 7 bases line up with TRBD2. The length of the CDR3 is 12 residues. Trimming took 0 bases from V and 10 from J; bases not matched to a gene: 4. Looked up from germline, CDR1 is SGHRS and CDR2 is YFSETQ. The CDR3 DNA sequence: TGCGCCAGCAGCTTGGAGGGGAGGGAACAGTACTTC. Translation gives CASSLEGREQYF. The complete variable domain, with remaining parts taken from reference TRBV5-1 and TRBJ2-7, reads KAGVTQTPRYLIKTRGQQVTLSCSPISGHRSVSWYQQTPGQGLQFLFEYFSETQRNKGNFPGRFSGRQFSNSRSEMNVSTLELGDSALYLCASSLEGREQYFGPGTRLTVT.

The gene calls are TRBV6-5 and TRBJ2-5; TRBD2 is a possible D gene (5 bases). Trimming shortened V by 8 bases and J by 8 bases, and 9 bases separated the two germline ends. Germline V gives CDR1 MNHEY, CDR2 SVGAGI. CDR3 length equals 10 residues. Written as DNA, the CDR3 is TGTGCCAGCGGTCGGGGAACCCAGTACTTC. This codes for CASGRGTQYF.